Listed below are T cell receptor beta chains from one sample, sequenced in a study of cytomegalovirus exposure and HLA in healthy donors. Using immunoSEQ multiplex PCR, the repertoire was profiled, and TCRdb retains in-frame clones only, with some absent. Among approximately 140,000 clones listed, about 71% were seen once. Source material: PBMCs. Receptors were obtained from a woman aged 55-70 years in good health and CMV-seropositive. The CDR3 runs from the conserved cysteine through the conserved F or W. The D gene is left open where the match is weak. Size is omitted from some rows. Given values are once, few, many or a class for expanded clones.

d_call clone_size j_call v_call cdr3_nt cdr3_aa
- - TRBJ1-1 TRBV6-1 TGTGCCAGCAGCTGGGGAGTGAACACTGAAGCTTTCTTT CASSWGVNTEAFF
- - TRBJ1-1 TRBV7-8 TGTGCCAGTAGCTTAGGGCTGGCAGGCAGAGCTTTCTTT CASSLGLAGRAFF
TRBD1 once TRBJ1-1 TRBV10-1 TGCGCCAGCAGTGAGTACGGGGGACAGGCGAACACTGAAGCTTTCTTT CASSEYGGQANTEAFF
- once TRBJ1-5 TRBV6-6 TGTGCCAGCAGGGGGCCGGGGGGACAGCCCCAGCATTTT CASRGPGGQPQHF
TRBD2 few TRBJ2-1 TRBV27 TGTGCCAGCAGTTTATTCCCCGGGACTAGCGGGGGGGCCCTAGCAAATGAGCAGTTCTTC CASSLFPGTSGGALANEQFF
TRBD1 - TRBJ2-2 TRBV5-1 TGCGCCAGCTCCCCTGGGGGACAGGGAAGCGGGGAGCTGTTTTTT CASSPGGQGSGELFF
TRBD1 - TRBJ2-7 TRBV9 TGTGCCAGCAGCGTAGTAGGGACAGCTTCCTACGAGCAGTACTTC CASSVVGTASYEQYF
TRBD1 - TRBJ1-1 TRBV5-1 TGCGCCAGCAGCCACACCGGACAGGGTGTCACTGAAGCTTTCTTT CASSHTGQGVTEAFF
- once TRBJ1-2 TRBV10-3 TGTGCCATCAGTGAACCCACTACCACAGGGTTCCATGGCTACACCTTC CAISEPTTTGFHGYTF
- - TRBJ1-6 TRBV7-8 TGTGCCAGCAGCTTGTACGTGGCTGGCCCTGCTAATTCACCCCTCCACTTT CASSLYVAGPANSPLHF
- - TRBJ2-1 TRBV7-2 TGTGCCAGCGGGGAGAGGCATGAGCAGTTCTTC CASGERHEQFF
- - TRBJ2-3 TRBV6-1 TGTGCCAGCAGTGAAGCGCAGTTGAACGGGATCACGCAGTATTTT CASSEAQLNGITQYF
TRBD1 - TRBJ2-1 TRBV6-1 TGTGCCAGCAGACTCACAGGGGCCAAGCAGTTCTTC CASRLTGAKQFF
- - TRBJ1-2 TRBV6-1 TGTGCCAGAGGGGGAGATGGCTACACCTTC CARGGDGYTF
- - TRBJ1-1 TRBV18 TGTGCCAGCTCACCACAGCGGAGTCGGACCACTGAAGCTTTCTTT CASSPQRSRTTEAFF
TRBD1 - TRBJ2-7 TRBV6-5 TGTGCCAGCAGAAGGGGACAGCTCTACGAGCAGTACTTC CASRRGQLYEQYF
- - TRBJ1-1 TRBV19 TGTGCCAGTAGTGGCGGAAGGAACACTGAAGCTTTCTTT CASSGGRNTEAFF
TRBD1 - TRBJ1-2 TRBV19 TGTGCCAGTAGATCTGGACAGGCCCAACCCGACGGCTACACCTTC CASRSGQAQPDGYTF
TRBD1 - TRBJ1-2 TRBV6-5 TGTGCCAGCAGTTATCAACAGGGGGCGGGCTATGGCTACACCTTC CASSYQQGAGYGYTF
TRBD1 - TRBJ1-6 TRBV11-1 TGTGCCAGCACCTTGTCGACAGGGTATAATTCACCCCTCCACTTT CASTLSTGYNSPLHF
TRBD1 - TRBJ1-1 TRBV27 TGTGCCAGCAGTTTATCGGGAAACAGGGGAACTGAAGCTTTCTTT CASSLSGNRGTEAFF
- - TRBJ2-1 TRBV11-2 TGTGCCAGCAGCTCCGGGACTTCCGGTAGCTCCTACAATGAGCAGTTCTTC CASSSGTSGSSYNEQFF
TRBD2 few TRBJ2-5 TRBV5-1 TGCGCCAGCAGCTTGGGACTAGCGGGGTCTGGGGAGACCCAGTACTTC CASSLGLAGSGETQYF
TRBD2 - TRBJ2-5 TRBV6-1 TGTGCCATTACTAGCGGCGGGTCGGGAGAGACCCAGTACTTC CAITSGGSGETQYF
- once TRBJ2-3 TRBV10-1 TGCGCCAGCAGTGAGTCTTTCCTAACAGATACGCAGTATTTT CASSESFLTDTQYF
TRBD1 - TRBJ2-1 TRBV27 TGTGCCAGCAGTTTGGGACAGGGGGTTTACAATGAGCAGTTCTTC CASSLGQGVYNEQFF
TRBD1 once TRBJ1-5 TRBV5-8 TGTGCCAGCAGCTTTGGACAGGATGGCAATCAGCCCCAGCATTTT CASSFGQDGNQPQHF
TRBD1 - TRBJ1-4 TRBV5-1 TGCGCCAGCAGCCCCGGACAGGGGGTCACTAATGAAAAACTGTTTTTT CASSPGQGVTNEKLFF
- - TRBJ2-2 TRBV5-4 TGTGCCAGCAGCTTGGTCGGGCAGGGGACCGGGGAGCTGTTTTTT CASSLVGQGTGELFF
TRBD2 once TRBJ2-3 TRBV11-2 TGTGCCAGCAATCACGATAGCGGGGGTGAAGATACGCAGTATTTT CASNHDSGGEDTQYF
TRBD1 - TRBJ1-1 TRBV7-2 TGTGCCAGCAGCTTTACCGGGACAGGGGAAAAAGCTTTCTTT CASSFTGTGEKAFF
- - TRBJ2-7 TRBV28 TGTGCCAGCAGTTTGACCAGGTACGAGCAGTACTTC CASSLTRYEQYF
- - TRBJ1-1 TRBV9 TGTGCCAGCAGCGTAGGGGGGGAAATGAGGTCTGAAGCTTTCTTT CASSVGGEMRSEAFF
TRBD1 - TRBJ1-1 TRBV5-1 TGCGCCAGCAGGACAGGGGGGACTGAAGCTTTCTTT CASRTGGTEAFF
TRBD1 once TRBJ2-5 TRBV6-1 TGTGCCAGCAGTGAAGAGACAGGGGGGGTAGGGGAGACCCAGTACTTC CASSEETGGVGETQYF
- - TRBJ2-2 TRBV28 TGTGCCAGCAGTTTGAACAGGGATCTCGGGGAGCTGTTTTTT CASSLNRDLGELFF
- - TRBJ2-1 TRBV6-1 TGTGCCAGCAGTGAAGTCTGGATCCTCGGGAGCAATGAGCAGTTCTTC CASSEVWILGSNEQFF
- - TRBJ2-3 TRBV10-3 TGTGCCATCAGTGAGACTGTGAGCACAGATACGCAGTATTTT CAISETVSTDTQYF
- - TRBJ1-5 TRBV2 TGTGCCTCCCACCGGGATTACAATCAGCCCCAGCATTTT CASHRDYNQPQHF
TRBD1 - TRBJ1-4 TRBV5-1 TGCGCCAGCAGCTGGACAGGGACTTCTGAAAAACTGTTTTTT CASSWTGTSEKLFF
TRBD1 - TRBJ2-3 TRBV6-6 TGTGCCAGCATTGACAGGGAATCCCTCACAGATACGCAGTATTTT CASIDRESLTDTQYF
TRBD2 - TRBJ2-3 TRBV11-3 TGTGCCAGCAGCCCAGGACTAGCGGGGGGGTCAGATACGCAGTATTTT CASSPGLAGGSDTQYF
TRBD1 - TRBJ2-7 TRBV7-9 TGTGCCAGCAGCTTGAGACAGGGGACGTTCGAGCAGTACTTC CASSLRQGTFEQYF
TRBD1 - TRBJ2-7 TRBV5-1 TGCGCCAGCAGCCCCGGGACAGGGGACTACGAGCAGTACTTC CASSPGTGDYEQYF
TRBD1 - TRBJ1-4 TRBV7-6 TGTGCCAGCAGCGAAGGACAGGGCCTAAATGAAAAACTGTTTTTT CASSEGQGLNEKLFF
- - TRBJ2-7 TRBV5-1 TGCGCCAGCAGCTTGGCCCGCTCCTACGAGCAGTACTTC CASSLARSYEQYF
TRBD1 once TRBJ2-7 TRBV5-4 TGTGCCAGCAGCTGGGGACAGGGCCCTACGTCGCAGTACTTC CASSWGQGPTSQYF
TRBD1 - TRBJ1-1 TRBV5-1 TGCGCCAGCAGCACCGGGACAGGGGGCGCGGTAACTGAAGCTTTCTTT CASSTGTGGAVTEAFF
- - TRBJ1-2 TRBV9 TGTGCCAGCAGCGTAGTTGAGGGGTTATTGGCAGGGGCTAACTATGGCTACACCTTC CASSVVEGLLAGANYGYTF
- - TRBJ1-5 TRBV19 TGTGCCAGTAGCGCCGGAACAGGGCGATATCAGCCCCAGCATTTT CASSAGTGRYQPQHF
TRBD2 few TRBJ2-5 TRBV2 TGTGCCAGCAGTCCCGGGACTAGCAGTAGGACCCAGTACTTC CASSPGTSSRTQYF
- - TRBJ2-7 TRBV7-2 TGTGCCAGCAGCTTCTACGGGGGTGAGCAGTACTTC CASSFYGGEQYF
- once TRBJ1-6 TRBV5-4 TGTGCCAGCAGTCCTTGGCAGGCCTATAATTCACCCCTCCACTTT CASSPWQAYNSPLHF